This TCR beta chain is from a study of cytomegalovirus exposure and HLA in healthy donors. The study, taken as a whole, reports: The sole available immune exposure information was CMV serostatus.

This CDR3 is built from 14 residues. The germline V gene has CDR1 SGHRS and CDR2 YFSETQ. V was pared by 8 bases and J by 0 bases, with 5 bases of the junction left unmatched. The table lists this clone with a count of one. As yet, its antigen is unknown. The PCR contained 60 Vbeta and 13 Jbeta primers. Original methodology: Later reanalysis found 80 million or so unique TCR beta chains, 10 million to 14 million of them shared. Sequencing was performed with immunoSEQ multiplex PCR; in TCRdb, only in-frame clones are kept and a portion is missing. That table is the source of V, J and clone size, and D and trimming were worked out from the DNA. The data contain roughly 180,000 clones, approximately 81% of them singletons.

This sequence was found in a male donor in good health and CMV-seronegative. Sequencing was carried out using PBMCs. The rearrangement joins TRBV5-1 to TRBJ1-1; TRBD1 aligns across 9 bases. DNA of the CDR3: TGCGCCAGTGGGACAGGGTATATGAACACTGAAGCTTTCTTT. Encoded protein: CASGTGYMNTEAFF.